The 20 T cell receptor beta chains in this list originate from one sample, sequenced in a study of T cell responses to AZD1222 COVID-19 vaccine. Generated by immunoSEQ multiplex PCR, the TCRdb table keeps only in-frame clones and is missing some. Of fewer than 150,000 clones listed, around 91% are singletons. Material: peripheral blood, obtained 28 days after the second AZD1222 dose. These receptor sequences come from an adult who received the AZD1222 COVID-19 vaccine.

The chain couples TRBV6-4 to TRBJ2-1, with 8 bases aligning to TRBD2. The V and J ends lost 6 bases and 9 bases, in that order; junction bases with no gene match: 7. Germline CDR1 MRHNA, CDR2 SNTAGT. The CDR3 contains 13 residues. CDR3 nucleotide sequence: TGTGCCAGCAGCGCGACTAGCGACGGTGAGCAGTTCTTC. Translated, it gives CASSATSDGEQFF.

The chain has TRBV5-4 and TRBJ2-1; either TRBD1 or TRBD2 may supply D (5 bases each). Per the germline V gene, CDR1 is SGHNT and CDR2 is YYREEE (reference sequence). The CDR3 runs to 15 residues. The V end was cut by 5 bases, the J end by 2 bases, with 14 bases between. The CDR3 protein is CASSLTPGPYNEQFF. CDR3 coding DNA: TGTGCCAGCAGTTTGACCCCGGGGCCCTACAATGAGCAGTTCTTC.

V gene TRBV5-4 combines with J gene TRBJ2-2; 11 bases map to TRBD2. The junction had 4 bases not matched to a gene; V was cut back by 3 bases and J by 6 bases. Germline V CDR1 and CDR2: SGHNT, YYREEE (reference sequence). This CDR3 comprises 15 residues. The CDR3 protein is CASSSKGLAAGELFF. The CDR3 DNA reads TGTGCCAGCAGCTCGAAGGGACTAGCGGCCGGGGAGCTGTTTTTT.

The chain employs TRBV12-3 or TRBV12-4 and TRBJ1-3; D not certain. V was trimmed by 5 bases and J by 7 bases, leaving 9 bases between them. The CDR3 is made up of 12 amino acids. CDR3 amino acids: CASSPSSNTIYF. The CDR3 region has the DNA TGTGCCAGCAGTCCCTCCAGCAACACCATATATTTT.

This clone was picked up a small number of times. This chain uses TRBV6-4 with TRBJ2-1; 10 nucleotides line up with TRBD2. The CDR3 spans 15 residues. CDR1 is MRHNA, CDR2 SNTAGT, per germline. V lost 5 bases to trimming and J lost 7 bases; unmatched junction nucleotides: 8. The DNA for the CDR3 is TGTGCCAGCAGTCAGCGGACTAGCGGCCCTAATGAGCAGTTCTTC. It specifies CASSQRTSGPNEQFF.

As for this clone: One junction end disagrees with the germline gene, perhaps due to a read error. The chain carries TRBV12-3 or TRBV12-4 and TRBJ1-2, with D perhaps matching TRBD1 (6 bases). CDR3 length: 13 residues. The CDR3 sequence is CASSPDRNFGYTF. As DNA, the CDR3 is TGTGCCAGCAGTCCCGACAGGAACTTTGGCTACACCTTC.

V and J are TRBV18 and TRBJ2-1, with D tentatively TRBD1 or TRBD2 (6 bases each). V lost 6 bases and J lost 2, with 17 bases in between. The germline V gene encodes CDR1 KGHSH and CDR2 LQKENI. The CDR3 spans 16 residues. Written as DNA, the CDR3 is TGTGCCAGCTCCGGGGGAACAGGGAGCGCCTACAATGAGCAGTTCTTC. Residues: CASSGGTGSAYNEQFF.

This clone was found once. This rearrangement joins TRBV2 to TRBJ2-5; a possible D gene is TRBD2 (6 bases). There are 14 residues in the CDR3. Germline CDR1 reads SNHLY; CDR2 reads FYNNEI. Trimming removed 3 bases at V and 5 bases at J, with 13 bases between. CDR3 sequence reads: CASSDRGSLETQYF. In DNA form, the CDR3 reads TGTGCCAGCAGTGATCGGGGGAGCCTGGAGACCCAGTACTTC.

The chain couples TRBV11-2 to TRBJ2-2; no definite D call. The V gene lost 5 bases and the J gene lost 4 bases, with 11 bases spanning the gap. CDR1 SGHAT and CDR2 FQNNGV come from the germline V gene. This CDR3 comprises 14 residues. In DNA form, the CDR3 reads TGTGCCAGCAGCCGGCTGAGATTCACCGGGGAGCTGTTTTTT. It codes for CASSRLRFTGELFF.

CDR3 loop: CASSLSASDEKLFF. CDR3 in DNA: TGTGCCAGCAGTTTGTCGGCATCGGATGAAAAACTGTTTTTT. J is TRBJ1-4 and V is TRBV28, with D unclear. Germline assignment: CDR1 MDHEN and CDR2 SYDVKM. CDR3 length: 14 amino acids. Trimming took off 3 bases at V and 6 bases at J, with 11 bases between the two ends.

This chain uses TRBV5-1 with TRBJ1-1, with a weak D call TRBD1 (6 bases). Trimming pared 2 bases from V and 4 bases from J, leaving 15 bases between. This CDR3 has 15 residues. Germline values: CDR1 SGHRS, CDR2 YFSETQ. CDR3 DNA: TGCGCCAGCAGCTTCAGGGGCCCCCCGAGCACTGAAGCTTTCTTT. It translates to CASSFRGPPSTEAFF.

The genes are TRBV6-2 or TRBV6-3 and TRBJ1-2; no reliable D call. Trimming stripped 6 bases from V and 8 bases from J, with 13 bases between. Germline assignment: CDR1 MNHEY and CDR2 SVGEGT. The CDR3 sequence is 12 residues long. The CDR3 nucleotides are TGTGCCAGCAGCCACCGGGGAGGCGGCTACACCTTC. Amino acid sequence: CASSHRGGGYTF.

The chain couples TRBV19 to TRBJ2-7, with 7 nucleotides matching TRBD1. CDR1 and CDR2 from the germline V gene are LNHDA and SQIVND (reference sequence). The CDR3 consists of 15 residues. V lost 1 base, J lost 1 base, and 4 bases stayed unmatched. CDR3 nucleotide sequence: TGTGCCAGTAGTATAGGGACAGGCTCTTCCTACGAGCAGTACTTC. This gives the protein CASSIGTGSSYEQYF.

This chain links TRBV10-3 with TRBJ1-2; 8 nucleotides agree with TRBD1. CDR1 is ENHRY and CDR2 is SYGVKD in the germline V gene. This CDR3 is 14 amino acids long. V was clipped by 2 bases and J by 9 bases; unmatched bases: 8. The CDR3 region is CAISERQGSMSYTF. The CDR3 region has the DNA TGTGCCATCAGTGAGCGACAGGGGTCGATGAGCTACACCTTC.

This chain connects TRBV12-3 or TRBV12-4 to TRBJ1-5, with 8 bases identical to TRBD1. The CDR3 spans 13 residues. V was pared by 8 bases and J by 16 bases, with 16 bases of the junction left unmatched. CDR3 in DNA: TGTGCCAGCTCGCTTAGGTTGGGGACAGGTACACATTTT. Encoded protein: CASSLRLGTGTHF.

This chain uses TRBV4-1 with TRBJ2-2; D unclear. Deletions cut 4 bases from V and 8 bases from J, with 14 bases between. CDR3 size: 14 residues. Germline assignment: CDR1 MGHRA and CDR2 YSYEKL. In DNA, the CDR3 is TGCGCCAGCAGCCCCTCCGTTGGACCAGGGGAGCTGTTTTTT. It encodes CASSPSVGPGELFF.

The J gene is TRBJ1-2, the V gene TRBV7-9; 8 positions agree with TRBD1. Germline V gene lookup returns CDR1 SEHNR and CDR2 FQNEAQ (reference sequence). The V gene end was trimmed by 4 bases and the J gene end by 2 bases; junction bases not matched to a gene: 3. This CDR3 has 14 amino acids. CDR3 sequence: CASSSAGGNYGYTF. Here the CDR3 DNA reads TGTGCCAGCAGCTCTGCAGGGGGCAACTATGGCTACACCTTC.

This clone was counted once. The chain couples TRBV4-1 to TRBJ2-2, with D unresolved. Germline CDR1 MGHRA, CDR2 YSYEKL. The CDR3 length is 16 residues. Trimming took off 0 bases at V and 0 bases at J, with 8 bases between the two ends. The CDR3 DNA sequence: TGCGCCAGCAGCCAAGAAGGGCTCGCGAACACCGGGGAGCTGTTTTTT. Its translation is CASSQEGLANTGELFF.

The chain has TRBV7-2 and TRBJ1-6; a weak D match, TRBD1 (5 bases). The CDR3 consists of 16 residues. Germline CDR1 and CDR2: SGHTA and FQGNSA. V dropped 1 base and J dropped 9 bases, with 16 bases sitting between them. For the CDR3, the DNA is TGTGCCAGCAGCTTAGAGGGCGGGGGGGGTACTTCACCCCTCCACTTT. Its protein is CASSLEGGGGTSPLHF.

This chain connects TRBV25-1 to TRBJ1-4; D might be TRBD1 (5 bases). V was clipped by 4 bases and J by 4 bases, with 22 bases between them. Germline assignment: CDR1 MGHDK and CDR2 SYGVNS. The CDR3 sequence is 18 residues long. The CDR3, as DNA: TGTGCCAGCAGTGCCAACAGTCCAGGGAAGACCCTTAATGAAAAACTGTTTTTT. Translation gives CASSANSPGKTLNEKLFF.